This T cell receptor beta chain was observed in a study of blood T cells in healthy people across ages (dated by TCRdb to between 2014 and 2017). About the study as a whole: In model experiments, template switching captured about one uniquely barcoded TCR beta cDNA molecule for every two T cells. Age-related changes in TCR beta repertoire diversity were measured in the study by deep sequencing normalized with unique cDNA molecular identifiers. Donors were grouped into four age groups: young (average roughly 16 years), middle-aged (about 38), aged (about 60) and long-lived (less than 85). To avoid experimental bias, donors of different ages were distributed randomly across sequencing lanes. For two donors (one aged 18 to 30 and one aged 80 or older), the study analyzed two additional independent replicas of 1 million unique cDNA reads from the same blood draw. Findings and caveats that apply to the study as a whole: Since profiling was done on bulk unsorted PBMCs, naive and antigen-experienced compartments could not be conclusively compared. Compared with the aged group, the long-lived group had more naive CD4+ T cells, fewer expanded clones and increased TCR diversity, suggesting age selection. Estimates of total diversity based on one million sequenced T cells were regarded as lower bounds and as underestimates. The percentage of naive T cells measured by flow cytometry correlated strongly with observed TCR beta diversity. Observed TCR beta diversity per million T cells fell roughly linearly with age, and a significant reduction was already apparent by age around 44. Because donor CMV infection status was unknown, age-related changes in expanded clonotypes were potentially confounded.

Systemically healthy Caucasian individuals from Russia, around 38 in total and aged roughly 6 to 90 years, were included as donors. Each donor gave 8 to 10 milliliters of peripheral blood, drawn into EDTA-treated Vacutainer tubes. Ficoll-Paque density-gradient centrifugation was used to isolate PBMCs, with at least 7 million obtained per sample. Trizol reagent was used to extract total RNA from the PBMCs, yielding at least 5.5 micrograms per sample. For every donor, flow cytometry on a PBMC aliquot measured the percentage of naive CD45RAhigh/CD27high T cells. V sheds 4 bases and J sheds 1 base, leaving 14 bases between their ends. The CDR3 has 15 amino acids, counting the end cysteine and phenylalanine. Of all the DNA, just the CDR3 is kept, 45 bases in frame from base 1. Reading the germline V gene (reference sequence) gives CDR1 SEHNR and CDR2 FQNEAQ. The method behind the library was 5' RACE. Sequencer: Illumina HiSeq 2500. The second PCR ran for roughly 7 to 12 cycles and used a J-beta primer mix along with a sample-barcoded 5' primer. A template-switch 5' adaptor carrying 12 random nucleotides introduced a unique molecular identifier onto each TCR beta cDNA molecule. Each sample yielded at least 2.5 million CDR3-containing paired-end reads. First-strand cDNA synthesis was performed from all RNA using the Mint cDNA synthesis kit, with priming by a TRBC-specific oligonucleotide. Following uracil-DNA glycosylase treatment, all cDNA underwent a first 18-cycle PCR with the universal primers M1SS and BC2_uni_R. Regarding the original processing steps: For normalization, 1 million high-quality reads, each with a distinct molecular identifier, were randomly selected from each sample. Reads with shared molecular identifiers were discarded instead of being binned into consensus sequences. MiTCR, with a Q25 quality threshold and the strictest error-elimination algorithm, was used for CDR3 identification, clonotype clustering and error correction. A nonparametric unseen species model using Euler transformation provided a lower-bound estimate of total TCR beta diversity. Starting from the raw public reads, TCRdb applied fastp trimming at Q25, assembled clones with MiXCR and retained in-frame beta chains. Each entry is one CDR3 protein sequence, shown with its most common DNA and genes. The V and J calls reflect TCRdb's pipeline rather than the authors' work. The sample contains approximately 770,000 distinct CDR3 sequences, roughly 64% of them found a single time. The ten largest clones add up to around 22% of the sample.

A word on this clonotype: Its antigen remains undetermined. Base qualities are not provided; no much larger clone lies one nucleotide away.

The chain joins TRBV7-9 to TRBJ2-7; 7 matching bases give a weak D call of TRBD2. Input material: blood. This TCR was recovered from a man aged 25 to 45 in good health. Here the CDR3 is given as CASSSQRGASYEQYF. Read as DNA, the sequence is TGTGCCAGCAGCTCCCAACGGGGGGCATCCTACGAGCAGTACTTC. The variable domain in full, with residues beyond the CDR3 obtained from the reference TRBV7-9 and TRBJ2-7 genes, is DTGVSQNPRHKITKRGQNVTFRCDPISEHNRLYWYRQTLGQGPEFLTYFQNEAQLEKSRLLSDRFSAERPKGSFSTLEIQRTEQGDSAMYLCASSSQRGASYEQYFGPGTRLTVT.